The 13 T cell receptor beta chains presented below share a single source sample, sequenced in a study of blood T cell repertoires in COVID-19. Assay used: immunoSEQ multiplex PCR; TCRdb lists only in-frame clones, some missing. Here the sample spans about 220,000 clones, 85% to 90% being singletons. Sequenced: PBMCs or T cells enriched from blood (not recorded which). Source of these receptors: a woman in her late teens or twenties in a cohort exposed to, infected with or recovered from COVID-19 (not recorded which).

This rearrangement joins TRBV2 to TRBJ2-3, with D perhaps TRBD1 (7 bases). Germline V gives CDR1 SNHLY, CDR2 FYNNEI. This CDR3 is 15 amino acids long. V lost 3 bases to trimming and J lost 5 bases, with 15 bases between them. In DNA form, the CDR3 reads TGTGCCAGCAGTGATCGGCCAGGGGGGAAAGATACGCAGTATTTT. Its protein is CASSDRPGGKDTQYF.

CDR3 bases: TGTGCTGGAGGGAGTGTATCCTACAATGAGCAGTTCTTC. Translated: CAGGSVSYNEQFF. The chain carries TRBV12-3 or TRBV12-4 and TRBJ2-1; D might be TRBD2 (6 bases). CDR3 size: 13 residues.

V is TRBV30 and J is TRBJ1-2, with D perhaps matching TRBD1 (6 bases). CDR3 size: 14 residues. CDR1 is GTSNPN and CDR2 is SVGIG in the germline V gene (reference sequence). V was cut by 3 bases and J by 7 bases, with 18 bases left in between. CDR3 sequence (DNA): TGTGCCTGGAGCGAAGCACAGGGACGGGGTGGCTACACCTTC. As protein: CAWSEAQGRGGYTF.

This chain links TRBV5-6 with TRBJ1-5, with D possibly TRBD1 on 5 matching bases. This CDR3 has 13 amino acids. V dropped 8 bases and J dropped 3 bases, with 12 bases sitting between them. The germline V gene has CDR1 SGHDT and CDR2 YYEEEE. CDR3 sequence: CASGRGVNQPQHF. CDR3 DNA: TGTGCCAGTGGGAGGGGTGTCAATCAGCCCCAGCATTTT.

The V call is TRBV5-4, the J call TRBJ1-1; D unresolved. V shed 0 bases and J shed 3 bases, with 9 bases lying between them. The CDR3 has 14 residues. The germline V gene encodes CDR1 SGHNT and CDR2 YYREEE (reference sequence). The CDR3 sequence is CASSLGARDTEAFF. CDR3 DNA: TGTGCCAGCAGCTTGGGGGCGCGGGACACTGAAGCTTTCTTT. Supplemented by reference TRBV5-4 and TRBJ1-1, the full variable domain reads ETGVTQSPTHLIKTRGQQVTLRCSSQSGHNTVSWYQQALGQGPQFIFQYYREEENGRGNFPPRFSGLQFPNYSSELNVNALELDDSALYLCASSLGARDTEAFFGQGTRLTVV.

The chain uses TRBV5-1 and TRBJ1-1; possibly TRBD1 for D (5 bases). The germline V and J ends were trimmed by 4 bases and 3 bases, with 16 bases remaining between them. The CDR3 contains 15 residues. CDR1 SGHRS and CDR2 YFSETQ come from the germline V gene. The CDR3 is CASSLDGGIDTEAFF. CDR3 coding DNA: TGCGCCAGCAGCCTGGACGGGGGAATAGACACTGAAGCTTTCTTT. Filled out from reference TRBV5-1 and TRBJ1-1, the complete variable domain reads KAGVTQTPRYLIKTRGQQVTLSCSPISGHRSVSWYQQTPGQGLQFLFEYFSETQRNKGNFPGRFSGRQFSNSRSEMNVSTLELGDSALYLCASSLDGGIDTEAFFGQGTRLTVV.

The genes are TRBV7-2 and TRBJ2-1, with 12 bases matching TRBD2. With 5 bases clipped from V and 9 bases from J, the junction kept 8 bases outside the gene matches. Germline V gene lookup returns CDR1 SGHTA and CDR2 FQGNSA. The CDR3 spans 15 residues. The DNA of the CDR3 is TGTGCCAGCAGCGCGCGACTAGCGGGAGAGGGTGAGCAGTTCTTC. Its protein is CASSARLAGEGEQFF.

The chain has TRBV25-1 and TRBJ1-4; the D gene is possibly TRBD1 (5 bases). This CDR3 region has 13 residues. Germline V gives CDR1 MGHDK, CDR2 SYGVNS. The ends were cut back, 6 bases at V and 4 bases at J, with 9 bases in the middle. The CDR3 loop reads CASREQVNEKLFF. CDR3 nucleotide sequence: TGTGCCAGCAGAGAACAGGTTAATGAAAAACTGTTTTTT.

The rearrangement uses TRBV6-2 or TRBV6-3 and TRBJ1-3; D unclear. V was pared by 2 bases and J by 0 bases, with 14 bases between. Germline V gene sequence: CDR1 MNHEY, CDR2 SVGEGT. This CDR3 is 17 amino acids long. The CDR3 loop is CASSYPGKTSSGNTIYF. As DNA, the CDR3 is TGTGCCAGCAGTTACCCGGGGAAGACCAGCTCTGGAAACACCATATATTTT.

The V call is TRBV9, the J call TRBJ1-1; TRBD1 agrees at 10 bases. The CDR3 is made up of 16 amino acids. V gave up 4 bases and J gave up 4 bases; unmatched junction bases: 10. Germline CDR1 and CDR2: SGDLS and YYNGEE. The CDR3 protein is CASSQPDRGRVTEAFF. For the CDR3, the DNA is TGTGCCAGCAGCCAGCCCGACAGGGGGCGGGTCACTGAAGCTTTCTTT.

The CDR3 region is CASRATVSSYNEQFF. CDR3 nucleotide sequence: TGTGCCAGCAGAGCGACAGTTAGCTCCTACAATGAGCAGTTCTTC. The chain couples TRBV2 to TRBJ2-1, with D tentatively TRBD1 (5 bases). The CDR3 sequence is 15 residues long. The V and J ends lost 6 bases and 0 bases respectively, with 12 bases between them. In germline, CDR1 is SNHLY, CDR2 FYNNEI.

Remarks on this clone: Other DNA sequences in the same sample also yield this CDR3. The chain is built from TRBV5-4 and TRBJ2-3; 7 bases line up with TRBD1. V lost 1 base, J lost 4 bases, and 3 bases stayed unmatched. Germline loops: CDR1 SGHNT, CDR2 YYREEE (reference sequence). The CDR3 is 14 amino acids. CDR3 amino acids: CASSLSQGADTQYF. The CDR3 DNA reads as TGTGCCAGCAGCTTGAGTCAGGGGGCAGATACGCAGTATTTT.

The chain has TRBV28 and TRBJ1-5; tentative D call: TRBD1 (6 bases). The CDR3 is made up of 17 amino acids. The V gene's germline CDR1 is MDHEN and CDR2 SYDVKM. Trimming removed 7 bases from V and 0 bases from J, with 19 bases in between. CDR3 protein: CASTLLGARGSNQPQHF. CDR3 sequence (DNA): TGTGCCAGCACCCTCCTGGGGGCCAGGGGTAGCAATCAGCCCCAGCATTTT.